A selection of T cell receptor beta chains follows, all from one sample in a study of early T cells in non-severe SARS-CoV-2 infection. From the 5' RACE reads, TCRdb called clonotypes with MiXCR, one entry per CDR3 protein. The repertoire holds 90,000 to 130,000 distinct CDR3 sequences, with 9.5% to 13% as singletons. Sequencing used whole blood. Source of these receptors: an adult who was a healthcare worker with PCR-confirmed SARS-CoV-2 infection or an uninfected control (not recorded which). The CDR3 runs from the conserved cysteine through the conserved F or W. Each record gives: J gene, clone size, V gene, D gene, CDR3 DNA, CDR3 protein. D genes are given only for firm matches. Clone size is stated in some rows and not others, as once, few, many or a class when expanded.

j_gene: TRBJ2-3; abundance: many; v_gene: TRBV10-1; d_gene: TRBD2; CDR3nt: TGCGCCAGCAGTGGACTAGCTAGCACAGATACGCAGTATTTT; CDR3aa: CASSGLASTDTQYF
j_gene: TRBJ2-1; abundance: many; v_gene: TRBV11-3; d_gene: .; CDR3nt: TGTGCCAGCAGGAATACCGCGGCCAATGAGCAGTTCTTC; CDR3aa: CASRNTAANEQFF
j_gene: TRBJ2-2; abundance: .; v_gene: TRBV7-9; d_gene: .; CDR3nt: TGTGCCAGCAGCTTCAAGAAATTCCCTCCCACCGGGGAGCTGTTTTTT; CDR3aa: CASSFKKFPPTGELFF
j_gene: TRBJ1-1; abundance: .; v_gene: TRBV28; d_gene: TRBD1; CDR3nt: TGTGCCAGCAGTTTATTAGGACAGGTGGCTTTCTTT; CDR3aa: CASSLLGQVAFF
j_gene: TRBJ2-3; abundance: many; v_gene: TRBV7-8; d_gene: .; CDR3nt: TGTGCCAGCACCCGGGACGGAACTAGCACAGATACGCAGTATTTT; CDR3aa: CASTRDGTSTDTQYF
j_gene: TRBJ1-5; abundance: many; v_gene: TRBV19; d_gene: .; CDR3nt: TGTGCCAGTAGTCGGCGGTCACCAGAGTATTATAGCAATCAGCCCCAGCATTTT; CDR3aa: CASSRRSPEYYSNQPQHF
j_gene: TRBJ2-7; abundance: .; v_gene: TRBV7-9; d_gene: .; CDR3nt: TGTGCCAGCAGCTTAGAGGGGGGAGCTGTTTACGAGCAGTACTTC; CDR3aa: CASSLEGGAVYEQYF
j_gene: TRBJ2-5; abundance: .; v_gene: TRBV10-3; d_gene: .; CDR3nt: TGTGCCATACCCCCTGAGGAAAATGAGACCCAGTACTTC; CDR3aa: CAIPPEENETQYF
j_gene: TRBJ2-1; abundance: many; v_gene: TRBV14; d_gene: .; CDR3nt: TGTGCCAGCAGCCAAGCCCTCTCTGGGCGGGACTGGCAGTTCTTC; CDR3aa: CASSQALSGRDWQFF
j_gene: TRBJ2-1; abundance: .; v_gene: TRBV24-1; d_gene: TRBD2; CDR3nt: TGTGCCACCAGTGATTTAGCGGGAGGCCTCTACAATGAGCAGTTCTTC; CDR3aa: CATSDLAGGLYNEQFF
j_gene: TRBJ2-7; abundance: .; v_gene: TRBV10-3; d_gene: .; CDR3nt: TGTGCCATCAGTGAGTCGTTGAACGAGCAGTACTTC; CDR3aa: CAISESLNEQYF
j_gene: TRBJ2-5; abundance: many; v_gene: TRBV7-2; d_gene: TRBD2; CDR3nt: TGTGCCAGCAGCTTAGGCCCAGCGGGAGCGTTGGCCCAGTACTTC; CDR3aa: CASSLGPAGALAQYF
j_gene: TRBJ1-5; abundance: many; v_gene: TRBV11-3; d_gene: .; CDR3nt: TGTGCCAGCAGCTTAGGCCTCAATCAGCCCCAGCATTTT; CDR3aa: CASSLGLNQPQHF
j_gene: TRBJ2-7; abundance: few; v_gene: TRBV6-2/TRBV6-3; d_gene: .; CDR3nt: TGTGCCAGCAGTCCCAGGACACCCCAGGGCGAGCAGTACTTC; CDR3aa: CASSPRTPQGEQYF
j_gene: TRBJ2-1; abundance: many; v_gene: TRBV20-1; d_gene: TRBD2; CDR3nt: TGCAGTGCTTCTATAACTAGCGGGAGGCACAATGAGCAGTTCTTC; CDR3aa: CSASITSGRHNEQFF
j_gene: TRBJ1-2; abundance: few; v_gene: TRBV5-1; d_gene: .; CDR3nt: TGCGCCAGCAGCTTGGACGGGAATTCTAACTATGGCTACACCTTC; CDR3aa: CASSLDGNSNYGYTF
j_gene: TRBJ2-1; abundance: .; v_gene: TRBV29-1; d_gene: TRBD2; CDR3nt: TGCAGCGTTGCGCAGGGACTAGCGGGAGCTGGTGAGCAGTTCTTC; CDR3aa: CSVAQGLAGAGEQFF
j_gene: TRBJ2-4; abundance: .; v_gene: TRBV24-1; d_gene: .; CDR3nt: TGTGCCACCAGTGATTTAGAGGGGAACATTCAGTACTTC; CDR3aa: CATSDLEGNIQYF